The text below deals with one TCR beta chain. What it recognizes is unknown. This record belongs to a study of CD8+ T cells in alopecia areata. Overall study context: Treated patients were given 5 to 10 mg oral tofacitinib twice daily. The protocol delivered tofacitinib for 6 to 18 months, then withdrew it for 6 months.

The CDR3 loop spans 13 amino acids. Germline V lookup: CDR1 MNHNY, CDR2 SVGAGI (reference sequence). V was clipped by 2 bases and J by 3 bases, with 5 bases between them. The study team obtained lesional scalp punch biopsies and peripheral blood from alopecia areata patients. Reverse transcription of extracted RNA yielded cDNA, which provided the sequencing template. Sequencing was performed with immunoSEQ multiplex PCR; in TCRdb, only in-frame clones are kept and a portion is missing. The profile shows around 7,800 clones, 67% of them singletons. Study-wide findings and caveats: Scalp sample sequencing also detects resident alphabeta T cells of normal skin. The study found higher clonality in lesional than normal scalp, especially in alopecia totalis/universalis.

Sequenced material: skin, taken at week 0. The clonotype was recovered from a human donor with alopecia areata. This chain joins TRBV6-6 and TRBJ2-1; D gene unclear. Here the CDR3 reads CASSYSLYNEQFF. In DNA form, the CDR3 reads TGTGCCAGCAGTTACAGCCTCTACAATGAGCAGTTCTTC.